These 12 T cell receptor beta chains were all obtained from the same sample, sequenced in a study of beta chain features in type 1 diabetes. Whole-study results and caveats: Shortening that was moderate but significant affected the TCRB CDR3s of Type 1 diabetes patients in all four CD4+ subsets.

These TCRs are of unknown antigen specificity. Every isolated RNA sample was fully reverse transcribed, so sequencing captured expressed TCRB transcripts. The data were produced by immunoSEQ multiplex PCR, yet TCRdb's version contains in-frame clones alone and is incomplete. In the table there are about 160,000 clones, around 8% of which are singletons. Specimen: central memory CD4+ T cells from blood. These receptors originate from a woman younger than 35 with type 1 diabetes.

The chain employs TRBV19 and TRBJ2-3, with TRBD1 identical over 7 bases. The V and J ends lost 4 bases and 1 base, in that order; junction bases with no gene match: 8. This CDR3 contains 16 residues. The germline CDR1 and CDR2 sequences are LNHDA and SQIVND (reference sequence). Written as DNA, the CDR3 is TGTGCCAGTAGTACGGGACAGCTGACCGGCACAGATACGCAGTATTTT. Amino acids: CASSTGQLTGTDTQYF.

This clone was seen ten or more times. This rearrangement joins TRBV7-9 to TRBJ2-5; a possible D gene is TRBD2 (5 bases). Germline V gene data show CDR1 as SEHNR and CDR2 as FQNEAQ (reference sequence). The ends were cut back, 1 base at V and 4 bases at J, with 13 bases in the middle. This CDR3 has 15 residues. The CDR3 DNA reads as TGTGCCAGCAGCTTAGTGTCCGGACTCTTAGAGACCCAGTACTTC. It yields the protein CASSLVSGLLETQYF.

V gene TRBV28 combines with J gene TRBJ2-1, with no clear D. Germline CDR1 reads MDHEN; CDR2 reads SYDVKM. The CDR3 covers 15 residues. V was cut by 7 bases and J by 0 bases, with 13 bases left in between. For the CDR3, the DNA is TGTGCCAGCATAAGAGCGCTGAGCTCCTACAATGAGCAGTTCTTC. Translation gives CASIRALSSYNEQFF.

This clone was counted between two and nine times. The V gene is TRBV18, the J gene TRBJ1-2; D call uncertain. The CDR3 is 14 amino acids. From germline, CDR1 is KGHSH and CDR2 LQKENI. The ends were cut back, 6 bases at V and 8 bases at J, with 19 bases in the middle. In DNA form, the CDR3 reads TGTGCCAGCTCGTACAGAGGAGGGATGGAAGGCTACACCTTC. This codes for CASSYRGGMEGYTF.

The DNA of the CDR3 is TGTGCCAGCAGACTCGACTCTGGAAACACCATATATTTT. Its translation is CASRLDSGNTIYF. The chain combines TRBV11-3 with TRBJ1-3; D gene ambiguous. The length of the CDR3 is 13 residues. In germline, CDR1 is SGHNT, CDR2 YENEEA. Trimming removed 6 bases at V and 0 bases at J, with 6 bases between.

There are a few counts of this clone. The rearrangement uses TRBV5-1 and TRBJ2-7; 11 positions match TRBD2. Trimming removed 6 bases from V and 12 bases from J; junction bases left unmatched: 11. The CDR3 length is 13 residues. Germline V CDR1 and CDR2: SGHRS, YFSETQ. CDR3: CASKETSGNIMYF. In DNA, the CDR3 is TGCGCCAGCAAGGAGACTAGCGGGAACATAATGTACTTC.

This clone was recorded a few times. The genes are TRBV5-4 and TRBJ2-1, with TRBD2 as a possible D gene (6 bases). The CDR3 is 15 amino acids. Trimming removed 2 bases from V and 7 bases from J, with 16 bases in between. Germline V gives CDR1 SGHNT, CDR2 YYREEE (reference sequence). As DNA, the CDR3 is TGTGCCAGCAGCTTAGGCCCCGGGACTCTTAATGAGCAGTTCTTC. Encoded protein: CASSLGPGTLNEQFF.

This clone was recorded a few times. Other DNA sequences in this sample translate to the same CDR3. The rearrangement joins TRBV19 to TRBJ2-3, with TRBD2 matching over 8 bases. Trimming removed 6 bases from V and 1 base from J; junction bases left unmatched: 3. The CDR3 is 14 residues long. CDR1 and CDR2 (germline): LNHDA, SQIVND (reference sequence). The DNA for the CDR3 is TGTGCCAGTAGCCGGGGGGGCGGCACAGATACGCAGTATTTT. This sequence encodes CASSRGGGTDTQYF.

This rearrangement joins TRBV4-2 to TRBJ2-7; D not certain. The germline V gene has CDR1 LGHNA and CDR2 YNFKEQ. V shed 0 bases and J shed 3 bases, with 15 bases lying between them. The CDR3 is 16 amino acids. The CDR3 region is CASSQEAHEAYYEQYF. The CDR3 coding sequence is TGTGCCAGCAGCCAAGAAGCCCACGAGGCGTACTACGAGCAGTACTTC.

This clone was observed a handful of times. V usage is TRBV7-2 and J usage is TRBJ2-2, with 9 bases aligning to TRBD1. The CDR3 spans 16 residues. Germline V CDR1 and CDR2: SGHTA, FQGNSA. The J segment lost 6 bases and the V segment lost 3 bases, leaving 8 bases of the junction unmatched. CDR3 DNA: TGTGCCAGCAGCTTGGGACAGGGAGGTAGGGCCGGGGAGCTGTTTTTT. The encoded protein is CASSLGQGGRAGELFF.

This clone has at least ten counts. The chain uses TRBV28 and TRBJ2-5; TRBD2 matches 14 bases. CDR1 is MDHEN, CDR2 SYDVKM, per germline. The V gene end was trimmed by 8 bases and the J gene end by 5 bases; junction bases not matched to a gene: 4. There are 14 residues in the CDR3. The CDR3 region has the DNA TGTGCCAGCGGGACTAGCGGGAGTTGGGAGACCCAGTACTTC. Its protein product is CASGTSGSWETQYF. The variable domain in full, with the rest retrieved from reference TRBV28 and TRBJ2-5, is DVKVTQSSRYLVKRTGEKVFLECVQDMDHENMFWYRQDPGLGLRLIYFSYDVKMKEKGDIPEGYSVSREKKERFSLILESASTNQTSMYLCASGTSGSWETQYFGPGTRLLVL.

Many counts were recorded for this clone. The chain uses TRBV13 and TRBJ1-1, with D unresolved. CDR1 and CDR2 (germline): PRHDT, FYEKMQ (reference sequence). V gave up 5 bases and J gave up 4 bases, with 14 bases separating them. The CDR3 totals 14 residues. The CDR3 loop reads CASSNNVIPTEAFF. The CDR3 region has the DNA TGTGCCAGCAGCAACAACGTAATTCCCACTGAAGCTTTCTTT.